The 30 T cell receptor beta chains listed next were all sequenced from one sample in a study of blood T cell repertoires in COVID-19. The method was immunoSEQ multiplex PCR; TCRdb's version includes in-frame clones alone and lacks a portion of them. The sample consists of some 120,000 clones, around 88% of them appearing once. The sequenced sample consisted of peripheral blood. The receptor set was obtained from a human donor in a cohort sampled during active COVID-19.

This rearrangement joins TRBV28 to TRBJ1-1; the D is unclear. Looked up from germline, CDR1 is MDHEN and CDR2 is SYDVKM. CDR3 length: 12 residues. Trimming pared 4 bases from V and 9 bases from J, leaving 12 bases between. The CDR3 DNA sequence: TGTGCCAGCAGTTCCACCCCCCCTAAAGCTTTCTTT. Protein sequence: CASSSTPPKAFF.

This chain joins TRBV6-6 and TRBJ2-7; D may be TRBD2 (6 bases). Between the trimmed V and J ends, which lost 5 bases and 6 bases, there was a span of 26 bases. The germline V gene encodes CDR1 MNHNY and CDR2 SVGAGI (reference sequence). The CDR3 is 17 amino acids. CDR3 nucleotide sequence: TGTGCCAGCAGTCCCGGGTGGGGCGGCGGGGCCTCCGTCGAGCAGTACTTC. This sequence encodes CASSPGWGGGASVEQYF.

V usage is TRBV14 and J usage is TRBJ1-1, with D possibly TRBD1 on 6 matching bases. The CDR3 totals 14 residues. Germline V CDR1 and CDR2: SGHDN, FVKESK. V dropped 1 base and J dropped 1 base, with 7 bases sitting between them. The DNA for the CDR3 is TGTGCCAGCAGCCAAGGAGGGGGGAACACTGAAGCTTTCTTT. This gives the protein CASSQGGGNTEAFF.

The chain carries TRBV10-2 and TRBJ1-1, with TRBD1 matching over 9 bases. Trimming at V came to 4 bases and at J to 0 bases, leaving 6 bases not matched to a gene. The CDR3 sequence is 16 residues long. Germline V gene data show CDR1 as WSHSY and CDR2 as SAAADI. The CDR3 DNA is TGCGCCAGCAGTGTCTTGGACAGGGGCTTGAACACTGAAGCTTTCTTT. Its translation is CASSVLDRGLNTEAFF.

The chain has TRBV19 and TRBJ2-5; 7 nucleotides line up with TRBD2. The V gene's germline CDR1 is LNHDA and CDR2 SQIVND (reference sequence). The trim removed 5 bases at V and 5 bases at J, leaving 20 bases unmatched. The CDR3 sequence is 18 residues long. The CDR3 sequence: CASSEGLGGRWQRETQYF. The CDR3 bases are TGTGCCAGTAGTGAAGGACTAGGAGGACGGTGGCAAAGGGAGACCCAGTACTTC.

The gene calls are TRBV18 and TRBJ1-3; perhaps TRBD1 as D (6 bases). The germline V and J ends were trimmed by 4 bases and 4 bases, with 17 bases remaining between them. This CDR3 is built from 16 residues. Germline V gene data show CDR1 as KGHSH and CDR2 as LQKENI. For the CDR3, the DNA is TGTGCCAGCTCACAAAACCCAACAGGGAACGGAAACACCATATATTTT. Protein product: CASSQNPTGNGNTIYF. Full variable domain (rest looked up from reference TRBV18 and TRBJ1-3): NAGVMQNPRHLVRRRGQEARLRCSPMKGHSHVYWYRQLPEEGLKFMVYLQKENIIDESGMPKERFSAEFPKEGPSILRIQQVVRGDSAAYFCASSQNPTGNGNTIYFGEGSWLTVV.

The chain carries TRBV5-8 and TRBJ2-1, with 7 bases aligning to TRBD2. J gave up 0 bases and V 0 bases, and 3 bases lay outside the gene matches. The CDR3 contains 16 residues. Germline V gives CDR1 SGHTS, CDR2 YDEGEE. Here the CDR3 reads CASSLDSGASYNEQFF. The DNA for the CDR3 is TGTGCCAGCAGCTTGGACAGCGGGGCCTCCTACAATGAGCAGTTCTTC.

The V gene is TRBV6-5, the J gene TRBJ2-7, with 7 bases identical to TRBD2. CDR1 and CDR2 (germline): MNHEY, SVGAGI. V was clipped by 2 bases and J by 0 bases; unmatched bases: 4. The CDR3 has 15 residues. This chain's CDR3 is CASSYGSSGSYEQYF. The CDR3 nucleotides read TGTGCCAGCAGTTACGGGTCTAGCGGCTCCTACGAGCAGTACTTC.

V gene TRBV12-3 or TRBV12-4 combines with J gene TRBJ1-1, with D maybe TRBD1 (5 bases). The CDR3 spans 12 residues. V gave up 7 bases and J gave up 6 bases, with 12 bases separating them. This CDR3 reads CASILGTSEAFF. In DNA form, the CDR3 reads TGTGCCAGCATCCTCGGGACTTCTGAAGCTTTCTTT.

The chain joins TRBV4-1 to TRBJ1-2; D call uncertain. Trimming pared 1 base from V and 11 bases from J, leaving 26 bases between. Germline V lookup: CDR1 MGHRA, CDR2 YSYEKL. The CDR3 runs to 17 residues. The CDR3 nucleotides are TGCGCCAGCAGCCAAGTTCCCTCCGGGGAACCGGGGATGGGGTACACCTTC. Residues: CASSQVPSGEPGMGYTF.

This clone occurred once. The J gene is TRBJ1-2, the V gene TRBV18; a possible D gene is TRBD1 (5 bases). The CDR3 has 14 residues. Trimming stripped 6 bases from V and 8 bases from J, with 19 bases between. Germline CDR1 KGHSH, CDR2 LQKENI. CDR3 in DNA: TGTGCCAGCTCGCAGGATCGTCATGGGGGGGGCTACACCTTC. The encoded protein is CASSQDRHGGGYTF.

The chain uses TRBV19 and TRBJ1-2; possible D gene TRBD1, 6 bases. The CDR3 is 12 residues long. Germline CDR1 LNHDA, CDR2 SQIVND (reference sequence). V was clipped by 3 bases and J by 8 bases, with 10 bases between them. The CDR3 spells CASSILQGGYTF. The CDR3 DNA reads TGTGCCAGTAGTATCCTGCAGGGGGGCTACACCTTC. Full variable domain (outside the CDR3, taken from reference TRBV19 and TRBJ1-2): DGGITQSPKYLFRKEGQNVTLSCEQNLNHDAMYWYRQDPGQGLRLIYYSQIVNDFQKGDIAEGYSVSREKKESFPLTVTSAQKNPTAFYLCASSILQGGYTFGSGTRLTVV.

The chain uses TRBV5-1 and TRBJ2-1; 7 positions match TRBD1. The V gene's germline CDR1 is SGHRS and CDR2 YFSETQ. The junction had 7 bases not matched to a gene; V was cut back by 5 bases and J by 2 bases. The CDR3 is 15 amino acids. DNA of the CDR3: TGCGCCAGCAGAGGGAGACAGGGCGCCTACAATGAGCAGTTCTTC. Translated: CASRGRQGAYNEQFF. Using reference TRBV5-1 and TRBJ2-1 for the parts outside the CDR3, the full variable domain is KAGVTQTPRYLIKTRGQQVTLSCSPISGHRSVSWYQQTPGQGLQFLFEYFSETQRNKGNFPGRFSGRQFSNSRSEMNVSTLELGDSALYLCASRGRQGAYNEQFFGPGTRLTVL.

The sample holds a few counts of this clone. The chain has TRBV5-1 and TRBJ2-3; TRBD1 might be the D (6 bases). With 4 bases removed from V and 3 bases from J, the gap between germline ends came to 18 bases. Germline loops: CDR1 SGHRS, CDR2 YFSETQ. This CDR3 is built from 16 residues. CDR3 protein: CASSQPDSTFTDTQYF. Written as DNA, the CDR3 is TGCGCCAGCAGCCAACCGGACAGTACTTTTACAGATACGCAGTATTTT.

V and J are TRBV5-8 and TRBJ1-2; 7 positions agree with TRBD1. Germline V gene data show CDR1 as SGHTS and CDR2 as YDEGEE. The CDR3 runs 16 residues. Trimming cost V 4 bases and J 6 bases; bases outside gene matches: 15. CDR3 coding DNA: TGTGCCAGCAGCCTGACATTTACAGGGGCGCTGGATGGCTACACCTTC. It encodes CASSLTFTGALDGYTF.

This sequence joins TRBV7-2 and TRBJ1-5; tentatively, D is TRBD1 (5 bases). This CDR3 is 14 amino acids long. V was pared by 3 bases and J by 8 bases, with 14 bases between. Looked up from germline, CDR1 is SGHTA and CDR2 is FQGNSA. CDR3 amino acids: CASSLRRGGEPQHF. The CDR3 DNA is TGTGCCAGCAGCTTGCGGAGAGGAGGGGAGCCCCAGCATTTT.

The V call is TRBV7-2, the J call TRBJ2-7; the D gene is possibly TRBD1 (6 bases). Looked up from germline, CDR1 is SGHTA and CDR2 is FQGNSA. The CDR3 extends over 14 amino acids. The germline V and J ends were trimmed by 6 bases and 2 bases, with 14 bases remaining between them. The CDR3 DNA sequence: TGTGCCAGCAGTTACCGGGACATCACCTACGAGCAGTACTTC. It encodes CASSYRDITYEQYF.

This chain uses TRBV2 with TRBJ2-1; 13 bases line up with TRBD2. CDR3 length: 15 residues. J was trimmed by 7 bases and V by 8 bases; bases with no gene match: 8. Germline V gene sequence: CDR1 SNHLY, CDR2 FYNNEI. The CDR3 here is CASASQGLAGNEQFF. The CDR3, as DNA: TGTGCCAGCGCTTCACAGGGACTAGCGGGAAATGAGCAGTTCTTC.

This clone was observed a single time. This chain connects TRBV30 to TRBJ2-1; TRBD2 matches at 10 bases. The germline gives CDR1 GTSNPN, CDR2 SVGIG (reference sequence). V gave up 2 bases and J gave up 3 bases; unmatched junction bases: 13. The CDR3 covers 18 residues. For the CDR3, the DNA is TGTGCCTGGAGTCGCTCGTTGACTAGCGGGTCTCACTACAATGAGCAGTTCTTC. Its protein is CAWSRSLTSGSHYNEQFF.

This chain uses TRBV30 with TRBJ2-1; 8 bases match TRBD2. The germline gives CDR1 GTSNPN, CDR2 SVGIG (reference sequence). This CDR3 has 12 amino acids. The CDR3 nucleotides read TGTTCGGCGGGAGGCAAGATAAGTGAGCAGTTCTTC. Translated: CSAGGKISEQFF.

The chain carries TRBV5-1 and TRBJ1-2; D call uncertain. This CDR3 comprises 12 residues. Germline V gene sequence: CDR1 SGHRS, CDR2 YFSETQ. V was pared by 0 bases and J by 5 bases, with 5 bases between. The CDR3: CASSLEAYGYTF. CDR3 sequence (DNA): TGCGCCAGCAGCTTGGAAGCTTATGGCTACACCTTC.

A word on this clone: Within the sample, other DNA sequences also encode this same CDR3. V and J are TRBV18 and TRBJ2-3; D gene ambiguous. The CDR3 is 15 amino acids. Germline V gene data show CDR1 as KGHSH and CDR2 as LQKENI. V lost 3 bases and J 1 base, leaving 11 bases between the germline ends. The CDR3 spells CASSPRLVGTDTQYF. The CDR3 bases are TGTGCCAGCTCACCCCGGCTAGTTGGCACAGATACGCAGTATTTT.

The gene calls are TRBV21-1 and TRBJ2-7; the D segment call TRBD2 is taken from the table without a DNA check. TRBV21-1 is classified as a pseudogene. The CDR3 loop spans 15 amino acids. CDR3 residues: CASSKEGGPGYEQYF. The CDR3 DNA is TGTGCCAGCAGCAAAGAGGGAGGACCAGGGTACGAGCAGTACTTC.

The chain joins TRBV5-4 to TRBJ1-2, with 7 bases matching TRBD1. The V segment lost 1 base and the J segment 3 bases; nucleotides outside the gene matches: 0. This CDR3 contains 13 residues. Looked up from germline, CDR1 is SGHNT and CDR2 is YYREEE (reference sequence). The CDR3 DNA follows: TGTGCCAGCAGCTTGACAGGGGACTATGGCTACACCTTC. This encodes CASSLTGDYGYTF.

The chain has TRBV24-1 and TRBJ2-7; D might be TRBD1 (7 bases). In germline, CDR1 is KGHDR, CDR2 SFDVKD. The CDR3 sequence is 13 residues long. V lost 8 bases and J 1 base, leaving 11 bases between the germline ends. For the CDR3, the DNA is TGTGCCACCATGGCAGGGGGGTCCTACGAGCAGTACTTC. It translates to CATMAGGSYEQYF.

J is TRBJ1-4 and V is TRBV28, with D tentatively TRBD1 (6 bases). CDR3 length: 15 residues. V was pared by 5 bases and J by 0 bases, with 10 bases between. Germline V CDR1 and CDR2: MDHEN, SYDVKM. The DNA of the CDR3 is TGTGCCAGCAGTGCCCCAGGGGCAACTAATGAAAAACTGTTTTTT. Its translation: CASSAPGATNEKLFF.

This sequence joins TRBV6-5 and TRBJ1-3; TRBD1 is a possible D gene (6 bases). The CDR3 is 15 amino acids. Per the germline V gene, CDR1 is MNHEY and CDR2 is SVGAGI. The V end was cut by 6 bases, the J end by 0 bases, with 12 bases between. DNA for the CDR3: TGTGCCAGCAGGGGGACAATGAACTCTGGAAACACCATATATTTT. It specifies CASRGTMNSGNTIYF.

The V gene is TRBV11-2, the J gene TRBJ2-1; 13 bases fit TRBD2. The CDR3 contains 17 residues. The V segment lost 4 bases and the J segment 1 base; nucleotides outside the gene matches: 4. CDR1 SGHAT and CDR2 FQNNGV come from the germline V gene. The CDR3 region is CASSSRLAGGSYNEQFF. The CDR3 DNA reads TGTGCCAGCAGCTCTCGACTAGCGGGAGGTTCCTACAATGAGCAGTTCTTC.

The chain uses TRBV2 and TRBJ2-2; 8 nucleotides match TRBD2. The CDR3 has 13 residues. Looked up from germline, CDR1 is SNHLY and CDR2 is FYNNEI. J lost 6 bases, V lost 6 bases, and 3 bases had no gene match. CDR3 loop: CASRREGAGELFF. The DNA for the CDR3 is TGTGCCAGCAGACGGGAGGGGGCCGGGGAGCTGTTTTTT.

The chain couples TRBV29-1 to TRBJ2-1; 14 bases are shared with TRBD2. The V and J ends lost 3 bases and 0 bases, in that order; junction bases with no gene match: 4. CDR3 length: 17 amino acids. Per germline, CDR1 SQVTM and CDR2 ANQGSEA. The CDR3 sequence is CSVEGLAGVTSYNEQFF. In nucleotides, the CDR3 is TGCAGCGTTGAGGGACTAGCGGGAGTTACCTCCTACAATGAGCAGTTCTTC.